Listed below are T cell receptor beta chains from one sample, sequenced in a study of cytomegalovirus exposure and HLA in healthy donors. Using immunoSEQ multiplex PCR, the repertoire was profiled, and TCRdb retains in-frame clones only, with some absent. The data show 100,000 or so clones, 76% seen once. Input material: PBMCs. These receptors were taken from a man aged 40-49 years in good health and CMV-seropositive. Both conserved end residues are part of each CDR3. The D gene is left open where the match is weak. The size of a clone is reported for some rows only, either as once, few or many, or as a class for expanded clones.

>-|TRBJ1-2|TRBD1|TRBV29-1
CSAPRQGAIYGYTF
TGCAGCGCCCCGCGACAGGGGGCGATTTATGGCTACACCTTC
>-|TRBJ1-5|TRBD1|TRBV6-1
CASRGGLNSNQPQHF
TGTGCCAGCAGAGGGGGCTTGAATAGCAATCAGCCCCAGCATTTT
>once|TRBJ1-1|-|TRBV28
CASSLQSGVLRGAFF
TGTGCCAGCAGTTTACAATCAGGAGTCCTACGGGGGGCTTTCTTT
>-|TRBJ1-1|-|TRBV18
CASSLLTEAFF
TGTGCCAGCTCCCTACTCACTGAAGCTTTCTTT
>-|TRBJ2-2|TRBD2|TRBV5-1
CASSLDSGRMVTGELFF
TGCGCCAGCAGCTTGGATAGCGGGAGAATGGTCACCGGGGAGCTGTTTTTT
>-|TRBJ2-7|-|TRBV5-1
CASSPDTAYEQYF
TGCGCCAGCAGCCCGGACACGGCCTACGAGCAGTACTTC
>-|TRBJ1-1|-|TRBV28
CASSRGPTEAFF
TGTGCCAGCAGCCGAGGGCCCACTGAAGCTTTCTTT
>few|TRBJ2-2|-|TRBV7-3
CASSLRAGQPRTGELFF
TGTGCCAGCAGCTTAAGGGCGGGACAGCCGAGGACCGGGGAGCTGTTTTTT
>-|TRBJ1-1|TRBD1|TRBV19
CASSVTGGEKAFF
TGTGCCAGTAGTGTCACAGGGGGCGAAAAAGCTTTCTTT
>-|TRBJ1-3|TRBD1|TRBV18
CASSHTGGDSGNTIYF
TGTGCCAGCTCGCATACAGGGGGCGACTCTGGAAACACCATATATTTT
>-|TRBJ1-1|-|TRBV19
CASRTLSTEAFF
TGTGCCAGTAGAACGCTAAGCACTGAAGCTTTCTTT
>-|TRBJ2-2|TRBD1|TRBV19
CASSFGTGYTGELFF
TGTGCCAGTAGTTTCGGGACAGGTTACACCGGGGAGCTGTTTTTT
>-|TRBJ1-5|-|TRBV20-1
CSAGEGGPQHF
TGCAGTGCGGGGGAGGGGGGGCCCCAGCATTTT
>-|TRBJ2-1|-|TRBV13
CASSLEASSYNEQFF
TGTGCCAGCAGCTTAGAGGCTAGCTCCTACAATGAGCAGTTCTTC
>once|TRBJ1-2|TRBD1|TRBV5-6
CASSVGQGAWGYTF
TGTGCCAGCAGCGTGGGACAGGGGGCGTGGGGCTACACCTTC
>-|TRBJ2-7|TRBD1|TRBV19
CASSTRQGFDEQYF
TGTGCCAGTAGTACACGACAGGGATTCGACGAGCAGTACTTC
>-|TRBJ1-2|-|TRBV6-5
CASSYSTGGNYGYTF
TGTGCCAGCAGTTACTCGACGGGGGGTAACTATGGCTACACCTTC
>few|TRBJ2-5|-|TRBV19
CALFRAGEGETQYF
TGTGCCCTGTTCCGAGCAGGGGAAGGAGAGACCCAGTACTTC
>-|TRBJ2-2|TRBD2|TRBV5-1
CASSPPTSGRASGELFF
TGCGCCAGCAGCCCCCCGACTAGCGGGAGGGCCTCCGGGGAGCTGTTTTTT
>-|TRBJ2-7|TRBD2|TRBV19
CASSTFSGSDREQYF
TGTGCCAGTAGTACCTTTAGCGGGAGTGATCGCGAGCAGTACTTC
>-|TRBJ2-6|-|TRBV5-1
CASSLYGYVSGANGLTF
TGCGCCAGCAGCTTGTATGGTTACGTTTCTGGGGCCAACGGCCTGACTTTC
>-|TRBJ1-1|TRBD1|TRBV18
CASSRQGDTEAFF
TGTGCCAGCTCACGACAGGGGGACACTGAAGCTTTCTTT
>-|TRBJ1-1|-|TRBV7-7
CASSLDSKAEAFF
TGTGCTAGCAGCTTAGACAGTAAGGCTGAAGCTTTCTTT
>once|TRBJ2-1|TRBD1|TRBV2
CASSEARRQGRNEQFF
TGTGCCAGCAGTGAAGCTCGACGACAGGGGAGGAATGAGCAGTTCTTC
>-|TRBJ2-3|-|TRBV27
CASSSQVRTDTQYF
TGTGCCAGCAGTTCACAGGTCCGCACAGATACGCAGTATTTT
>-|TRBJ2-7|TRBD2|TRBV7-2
CASSPLYRLAGYEQYF
TGTGCCAGCAGCCCGTTGTACAGACTAGCGGGATACGAGCAGTACTTC
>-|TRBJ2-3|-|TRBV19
CASRFRGSDTQYF
TGTGCCAGCCGATTCCGGGGGTCAGATACGCAGTATTTT
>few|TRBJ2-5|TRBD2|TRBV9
CASSPSGGTSWKETQYF
TGTGCCAGCAGCCCCTCCGGTGGGACTAGCTGGAAAGAGACCCAGTACTTC
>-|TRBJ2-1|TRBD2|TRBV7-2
CASSFRAPGGGAGNEQFF
TGTGCCAGCAGCTTTAGGGCCCCTGGCGGGGGGGCCGGCAATGAGCAGTTCTTC
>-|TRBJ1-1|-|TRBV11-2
CASSLGVFLDTEAFF
TGTGCCAGCAGCTTAGGAGTGTTTCTGGACACTGAAGCTTTCTTT
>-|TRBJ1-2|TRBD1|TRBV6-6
CASSYGTVNYGYTF
TGTGCCAGCAGTTACGGGACAGTTAACTATGGCTACACCTTC
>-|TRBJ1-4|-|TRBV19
CASSIPGQSSTNEKLFF
TGTGCCAGTAGTATCCCCGGACAGTCTTCAACTAATGAAAAACTGTTTTTT
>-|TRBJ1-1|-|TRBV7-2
CASSSRQKNTEAFF
TGTGCCAGCAGCTCCAGACAGAAGAACACTGAGGCTTTCTTT
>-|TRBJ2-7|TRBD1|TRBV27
CAHRYLGQTYEQYF
TGTGCCCACAGATACCTGGGACAGACCTACGAGCAGTACTTC
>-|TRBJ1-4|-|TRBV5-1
CASSYLRGTNEKLFF
TGCGCCAGCAGCTATCTAAGGGGAACTAATGAAAAACTGTTTTTT
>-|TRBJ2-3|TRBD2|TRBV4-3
CASSQGLAGAPDTQYF
TGCGCCAGCAGCCAAGGGTTAGCGGGAGCACCGGATACGCAGTATTTT
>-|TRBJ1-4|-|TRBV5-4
CASSLKTRGPNEKLFF
TGTGCCAGCAGCTTAAAAACCAGGGGACCTAATGAAAAACTGTTTTTT
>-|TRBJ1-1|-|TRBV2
CASARGPITEAFF
TGTGCCAGCGCCAGGGGACCGATCACTGAAGCTTTCTTT
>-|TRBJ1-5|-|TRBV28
CASSTGGSNQPQHF
TGTGCCAGCAGTACCGGGGGTAGCAATCAGCCCCAGCATTTT
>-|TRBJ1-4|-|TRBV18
CASSTNGGRSEKLFF
TGTGCCAGCTCAACCAACGGGGGGCGGAGTGAAAAACTGTTTTTT
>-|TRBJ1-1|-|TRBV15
CATSRWGLENLNTEAFF
TGTGCCACCAGCAGATGGGGACTGGAAAACCTAAACACTGAAGCTTTCTTT
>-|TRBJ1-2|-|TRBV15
CAASRDTLSGSHGYTF
TGTGCCGCCAGCAGAGATACCCTTTCGGGGTCCCATGGCTACACCTTC
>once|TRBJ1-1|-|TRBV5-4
CASSSGAGKGDTEAFF
TGTGCCAGCAGCTCTGGGGCAGGGAAGGGCGACACTGAAGCTTTCTTT
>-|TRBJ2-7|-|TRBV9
CASSARDSSYEQYF
TGTGCCAGCAGCGCCCGGGACTCCTCCTACGAGCAGTACTTC
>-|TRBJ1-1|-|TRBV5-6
CASTLLPSQGAFF
TGTGCCAGCACCTTACTACCGTCCCAGGGAGCTTTCTTT
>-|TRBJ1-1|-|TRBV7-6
CASSLVTGGAEAFF
TGTGCCAGCAGCTTAGTAACGGGAGGGGCGGAAGCTTTCTTT
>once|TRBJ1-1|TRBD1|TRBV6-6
CASSGTDTEAFF
TGTGCCAGCAGTGGGACAGATACTGAAGCTTTCTTT
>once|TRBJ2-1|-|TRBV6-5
CASSYGLGSSYNEQFF
TGTGCCAGCAGTTACGGGTTGGGGAGCTCCTACAATGAGCAGTTCTTC
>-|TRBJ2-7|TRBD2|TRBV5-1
CASKSELSGRMYEQYF
TGCGCCAGCAAAAGTGAGCTTAGCGGGAGGATGTACGAGCAGTACTTC
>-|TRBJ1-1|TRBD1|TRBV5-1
CASSFPGQGLNTEAFF
TGCGCCAGCAGCTTCCCGGGACAGGGCTTGAACACTGAAGCTTTCTTT
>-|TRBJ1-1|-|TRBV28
CASQGGTEAFF
TGTGCCAGCCAGGGTGGCACTGAAGCTTTCTTT
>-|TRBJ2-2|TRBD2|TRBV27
CASSLGGGNTGELFF
TGTGCCAGCAGTTTAGGCGGGGGTAACACCGGGGAGCTGTTTTTT
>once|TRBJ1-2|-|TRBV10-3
CAISESGLNYGYTF
TGTGCCATCAGTGAGTCGGGGCTGAACTATGGCTACACCTTC
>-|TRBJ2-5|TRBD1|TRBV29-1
CSASRDRGGETQYF
TGCAGCGCCTCCCGGGACAGGGGGGGCGAGACCCAGTACTTC
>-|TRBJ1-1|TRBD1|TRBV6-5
CASSPRQGAIAFF
TGTGCCAGCAGCCCCAGGCAGGGGGCCATAGCTTTCTTT